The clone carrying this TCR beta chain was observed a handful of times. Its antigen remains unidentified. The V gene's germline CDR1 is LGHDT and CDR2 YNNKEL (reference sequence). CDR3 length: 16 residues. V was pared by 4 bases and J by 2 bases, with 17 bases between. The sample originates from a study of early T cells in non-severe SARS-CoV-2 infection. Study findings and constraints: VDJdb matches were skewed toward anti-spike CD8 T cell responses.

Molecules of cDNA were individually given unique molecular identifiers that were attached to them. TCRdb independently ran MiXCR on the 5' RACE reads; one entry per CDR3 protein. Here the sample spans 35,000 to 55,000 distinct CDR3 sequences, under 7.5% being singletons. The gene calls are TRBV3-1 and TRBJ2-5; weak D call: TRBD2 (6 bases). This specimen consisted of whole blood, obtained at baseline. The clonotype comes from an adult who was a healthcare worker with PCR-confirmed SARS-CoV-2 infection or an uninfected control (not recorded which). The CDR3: CASSLLGRDFQETQYF. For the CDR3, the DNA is TGTGCCAGCAGCCTCCTCGGCCGGGACTTTCAAGAGACCCAGTACTTC.